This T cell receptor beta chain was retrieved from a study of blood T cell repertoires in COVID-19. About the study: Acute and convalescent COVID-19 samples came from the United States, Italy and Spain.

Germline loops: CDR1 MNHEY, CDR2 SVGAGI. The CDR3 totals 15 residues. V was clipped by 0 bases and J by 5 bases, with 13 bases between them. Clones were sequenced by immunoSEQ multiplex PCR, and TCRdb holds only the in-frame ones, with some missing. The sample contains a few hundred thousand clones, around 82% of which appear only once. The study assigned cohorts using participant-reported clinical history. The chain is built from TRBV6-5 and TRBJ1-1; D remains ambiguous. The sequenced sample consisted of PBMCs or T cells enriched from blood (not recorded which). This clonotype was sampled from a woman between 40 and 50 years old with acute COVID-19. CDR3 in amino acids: CASSYSPAGETEAFF. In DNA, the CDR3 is TGTGCCAGCAGTTACTCGCCGGCCGGGGAGACTGAAGCTTTCTTT.